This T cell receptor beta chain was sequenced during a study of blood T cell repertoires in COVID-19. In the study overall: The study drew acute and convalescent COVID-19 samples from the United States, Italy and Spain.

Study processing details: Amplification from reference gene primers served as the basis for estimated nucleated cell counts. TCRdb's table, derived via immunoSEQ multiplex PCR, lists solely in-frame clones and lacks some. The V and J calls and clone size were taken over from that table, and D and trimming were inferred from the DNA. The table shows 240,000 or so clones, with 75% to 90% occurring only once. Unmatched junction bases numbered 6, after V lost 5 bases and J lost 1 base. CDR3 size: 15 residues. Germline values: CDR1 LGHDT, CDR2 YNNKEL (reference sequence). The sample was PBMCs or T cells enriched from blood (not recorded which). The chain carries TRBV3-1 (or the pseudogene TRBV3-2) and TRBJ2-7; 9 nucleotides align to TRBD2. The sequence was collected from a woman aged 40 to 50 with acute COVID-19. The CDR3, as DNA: TGTGCCAGCAGCACCTGGACTAGCGCTTCCTACGAGCAGTACTTC. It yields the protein CASSTWTSASYEQYF.